In its sample, the clone carrying this T cell receptor (beta chain) was seen a few times. This sample was taken from a study of shared clonotypes between healthy human individuals. Assay execution proceeded at the deep level. Once extracted for a subset, genomic DNA was divided evenly among several immunoSEQ plates. Ten immunoSEQ deep assay plates were used by the authors to sequence unsorted PBMC DNA. TCRdb's table, derived via immunoSEQ multiplex PCR, lists solely in-frame clones and lacks some. The data contain about 560,000 clones, around 78% of them singletons. Trimming shortened V by 5 bases and J by 6 bases, and 10 bases separated the two germline ends. Germline V gene lookup returns CDR1 SGHNT and CDR2 YENEEA. CDR3 length: 13 amino acids.

The sequence derives from a woman in her 40s in good health. Some clones in this sample may be carry-over from other donors' samples. The chain uses TRBV11-3 and TRBJ2-2; D is uncertain. Specimen: PBMCs. Here the CDR3 reads CASSTNRAGELFF. The CDR3 bases are TGTGCCAGCAGCACTAACCGAGCCGGGGAGCTGTTTTTT.